This section outlines one T cell receptor beta chain sequence together with its context. Its antigen is as yet unknown. This entry belongs to a study of T cell responses to AZD1222 COVID-19 vaccine. V shed 6 bases and J shed 0 bases, with 14 bases lying between them. Per the germline V gene, CDR1 is SQVTM and CDR2 is ANQGSEA. This CDR3 has 14 residues. The table came from immunoSEQ multiplex PCR; TCRdb's copy has only in-frame clones and leaves some out. Here the sample spans around 210,000 clones, approximately 94% being singletons. Study-wide results and limits: A mostly white British donor set with more females was recruited, and clonal diversity was possibly underestimated. Nearly half of unique spike-specific TCRs reportedly avoided B.1.351 and B.1.1.7 mutated regions. Spike-specific TCR breadth and depth grew following two AZD1222 doses.

The receptor was isolated from an adult who received the MenACWY meningococcal vaccine as a control. Sequenced material: peripheral blood, taken 28 days after the second dose of the MenACWY control vaccine. The chain uses TRBV29-1 and TRBJ1-1; a weak D match, TRBD1 (6 bases). The DNA for the CDR3 is TGCAGCGTAAGCCGGGACACCATGAACACTGAAGCTTTCTTT. Translated, it gives CSVSRDTMNTEAFF.